What follows are 3 T cell receptor beta chains derived from one specimen sequenced in a study of identical twins. TCRdb analysed the 5' RACE reads with MiXCR anew, one entry per CDR3 protein. The table shows about 470,000 distinct CDR3 sequences, with about 24% occurring only once. These records were also assigned to another study, of T cells expressing NK-cell markers.

The material sequenced was CD4+ T cells sorted from blood. The receptors come from a woman under 30 in good health.

This chain uses TRBV9 with TRBJ2-3; 8 bases line up with TRBD2. Per the germline V gene, CDR1 is SGDLS and CDR2 is YYNGEE. The CDR3 contains 16 residues. V shed 0 bases, J shed 4 bases, and the junction held 7 bases outside the gene matches. DNA of the CDR3: TGTGCCAGCAGCGTAGCTCGTAGCGGGATCGCAGATACGCAGTATTTT. The encoded protein is CASSVARSGIADTQYF.

This clonotype was seen only a few times. V is TRBV7-2 and J is TRBJ2-3; 9 nucleotides align to TRBD2. The junction had 4 bases not matched to a gene; V was cut back by 3 bases and J by 3 bases. The CDR3 spans 15 residues. CDR1 SGHTA and CDR2 FQGNSA come from the germline V gene. The CDR3: CASSFDSGRTDTQYF. The CDR3 DNA is TGTGCCAGCAGCTTTGATAGCGGGAGAACAGATACGCAGTATTTT.

This clonotype was seen a few times. V usage is TRBV6-1 and J usage is TRBJ1-2; D ambiguous. The CDR3 contains 14 residues. Germline lookup yields CDR1 MNHNS and CDR2 SASEGT. V gave up 4 bases and J gave up 7 bases, with 16 bases separating them. The CDR3 DNA follows: TGTGCCAGCAGTGCCGCCGGGCGGGCCGTTGGCTACACCTTC. Protein: CASSAAGRAVGYTF.